The 29 T cell receptor beta chains listed next were all sequenced from one sample in a study of blood T cell repertoires in COVID-19. Measured with immunoSEQ multiplex PCR; TCRdb has only the in-frame clones, and not every one. The sample consists of around 230,000 clones, about 90% of them appearing once. The source material was peripheral blood. The receptors were gathered from a man in his 60s who had recovered from COVID-19.

The V and J genes are TRBV11-2 and TRBJ2-3; D unresolved. V lost 3 bases and J 2 bases, leaving 9 bases between the germline ends. Germline loops: CDR1 SGHAT, CDR2 FQNNGV. This CDR3 has 14 residues. The CDR3 is CASSFGQNTDTQYF. The CDR3 nucleotides read TGTGCCAGCAGCTTTGGCCAGAACACAGATACGCAGTATTTT.

The count of this clone is one. CDR3 sequence reads: CASTFGQTTEAFF. The DNA of the CDR3 is TGTGCCAGCACCTTCGGACAAACCACTGAAGCTTTCTTT. This chain uses TRBV27 with TRBJ1-1; D possibly corresponds to TRBD1 (5 bases). Germline V lookup: CDR1 MNHEY, CDR2 SMNVEV (reference sequence). The CDR3 runs 13 residues. V gave up 7 bases and J gave up 4 bases, with 13 bases separating them.

The J gene is TRBJ1-5, the V gene TRBV6-1; no reliable D call. The germline V and J ends were trimmed by 3 bases and 6 bases, with 18 bases remaining between them. Germline CDR1 is MNHNS and CDR2 is SASEGT. The CDR3 sequence is 16 residues long. This CDR3 is CASSDTRTRGIQPQHF. CDR3 in DNA: TGTGCCAGCAGTGATACAAGGACTAGAGGGATTCAGCCCCAGCATTTT.

With respect to this clone: This specimen includes other DNA sequences encoding the same CDR3. CDR3 region: CASGVQETQYF. The CDR3 DNA reads TGCGCCAGTGGAGTCCAAGAGACCCAGTACTTC. The chain employs TRBV5-1 and TRBJ2-5; D call uncertain. Looked up from germline, CDR1 is SGHRS and CDR2 is YFSETQ. V shed 8 bases and J shed 1 base, with 6 bases lying between them. This CDR3 has 11 residues.

This clone was observed a single time. This chain uses TRBV29-1 with TRBJ2-2, with 7 positions matching TRBD2. This CDR3 is 14 amino acids long. Germline CDR1 and CDR2: SQVTM and ANQGSEA. J was trimmed by 0 bases and V by 7 bases; bases with no gene match: 5. CDR3 sequence: CSAKGLTNTGELFF. In nucleotides, the CDR3 is TGCAGCGCCAAGGGACTAACGAACACCGGGGAGCTGTTTTTT.

The J gene is TRBJ2-5, the V gene TRBV12-5, with 7 bases lining up with TRBD1. The CDR3 has 18 residues. Germline CDR1 LGHNT, CDR2 FRNRAP. Trimming at V came to 0 bases and at J to 2 bases, leaving 12 bases not matched to a gene. CDR3 sequence (DNA): TGTGCTAGTGGTTTGGTACTTTGGGACAGAAGTTATCAAGAGACCCAGTACTTC. The encoded protein is CASGLVLWDRSYQETQYF.

V usage is TRBV2 and J usage is TRBJ1-2; weak D call: TRBD1 (6 bases). This CDR3 region has 13 residues. V lost 6 bases and J lost 8, with 16 bases in between. CDR1 and CDR2 from the germline V gene are SNHLY and FYNNEI. For the CDR3, the DNA is TGTGCCAGCAGGCCGGGACACATTTTAGGCTACACCTTC. Protein sequence: CASRPGHILGYTF.

This clone was seen only once. The genes are TRBV21-1 and TRBJ1-1. TRBV21-1 is an annotated pseudogene. This CDR3 contains 16 residues. This chain's CDR3 is CASRSIRGGPNTEAFF. The CDR3 DNA sequence: TGTGCCAGCAGGTCCATTAGGGGGGGGCCCAACACTGAAGCTTTCTTT.

This sequence joins TRBV29-1 and TRBJ2-5; D gene uncertain. The germline CDR1 and CDR2 sequences are SQVTM and ANQGSEA. V lost 2 bases and J 2 bases, leaving 9 bases between the germline ends. This CDR3 is 13 amino acids long. DNA for the CDR3: TGCAGCGTTGAACGTACAGAACAAGAGACCCAGTACTTC. This gives the protein CSVERTEQETQYF. The full variable domain, in which reference TRBV29-1 and TRBJ2-5 provide the parts outside the CDR3, is SAVISQKPSRDICQRGTSLTIQCQVDSQVTMMFWYRQQPGQSLTLIATANQGSEATYESGFVIDKFPISRPNLTFSTLTVSNMSPEDSSIYLCSVERTEQETQYFGPGTRLLVL.

This sequence joins TRBV20-1 and TRBJ2-5; D not certain. V was cut by 6 bases and J by 4 bases, with 9 bases left in between. From germline, CDR1 is DFQATT and CDR2 SNEGSKA (reference sequence). The CDR3 is made up of 11 amino acids. For the CDR3, the DNA is TGCAGTGCAGGCGGCGTAGAGACCCAGTACTTC. Its protein is CSAGGVETQYF.

The chain recombines TRBV5-4 with TRBJ1-2, with a possible D match to TRBD1 (6 bases). Per the germline V gene, CDR1 is SGHNT and CDR2 is YYREEE (reference sequence). There are 15 residues in the CDR3. V shed 2 bases and J shed 5 bases, with 16 bases lying between them. CDR3 residues: CASSFSGDGVYGYTF. For the CDR3, the DNA is TGTGCCAGCAGCTTCTCAGGGGACGGGGTTTATGGCTACACCTTC.

The V gene is TRBV25-1, the J gene TRBJ1-2, with 8 bases fitting TRBD1. Losses at the gene ends were 3 bases for V and 7 bases for J; bases not matched to a gene: 10. The CDR3 sequence is 15 residues long. Germline V lookup: CDR1 MGHDK, CDR2 SYGVNS. The CDR3, as DNA: TGTGCCAGCAGTGATTTGACCCAGGGGGCCTCTGGCTACACCTTC. Protein product: CASSDLTQGASGYTF.

The chain recombines TRBV11-3 with TRBJ2-3; 14 bases are a match to TRBD2. Germline assignment: CDR1 SGHNT and CDR2 YENEEA. This CDR3 is built from 15 residues. V lost 5 bases to trimming and J lost 6 bases; unmatched junction nucleotides: 4. The DNA for the CDR3 is TGTGCCAGCAGCCCGGGGACTAGCGGGGGTGATACGCAGTATTTT. It specifies CASSPGTSGGDTQYF. Variable domain in full (rest from reference TRBV11-3 and TRBJ2-3): EAGVVQSPRYKIIEKKQPVAFWCNPISGHNTLYWYLQNLGQGPELLIRYENEEAVDDSQLPKDRFSAERLKGVDSTLKIQPAELGDSAVYLCASSPGTSGGDTQYFGPGTRLTVL.

Remarks on this clone: The same CDR3 is also encoded by other DNA sequences in this sample. CDR3 residues: CASSLGTGGSYNEQFF. The DNA of the CDR3 is TGCGCCAGCAGCTTGGGGACAGGGGGGTCCTACAATGAGCAGTTCTTC. This chain uses TRBV5-1 with TRBJ2-1; 10 nucleotides match TRBD1. CDR1 and CDR2 (germline): SGHRS, YFSETQ. The CDR3 is 16 amino acids. V dropped 0 bases and J dropped 1; count of bases not matched to a gene: 1.

The J gene is TRBJ2-3, the V gene TRBV2, with 13 bases aligning to TRBD2. CDR3 length: 16 residues. From germline, CDR1 is SNHLY and CDR2 FYNNEI. J lost 4 bases, V lost 6 bases, and 7 bases had no gene match. CDR3 sequence (DNA): TGTGCCAGCAGCCACCAGACTAGCGGGGGGTCAGATACGCAGTATTTT. Translating gives CASSHQTSGGSDTQYF.

V gene TRBV21-1 combines with J gene TRBJ2-4; TRBD2 was called by the table and not checked on the DNA. TRBV21-1 is a pseudogene locus. The CDR3 contains 23 residues. Here the CDR3 DNA reads TGTGCCAGCAGCAACCGTCCAAGTGTAGCGGGGCCTTCTTCAGCGTTAGCCAAAAACATTCAGTACTTC. Protein sequence: CASSNRPSVAGPSSALAKNIQYF.

The chain has TRBV6-5 and TRBJ1-2; weak D call: TRBD1 (6 bases). Looked up from germline, CDR1 is MNHEY and CDR2 is SVGAGI. This CDR3 is built from 13 residues. Trimming took 11 bases from V and 1 from J, leaving 14 bases between them. The CDR3 DNA sequence: TGTGCCTCCGAAATGGACAGTAACTATGGCTACACCTTC. Residues: CASEMDSNYGYTF.

This clone was recorded only once. The chain employs TRBV5-8 and TRBJ2-7; no clear D. V was clipped by 6 bases and J by 0 bases, with 16 bases between them. In germline, CDR1 is SGHTS, CDR2 YDEGEE. The CDR3 covers 15 residues. The CDR3: CASTSPQVLSYEQYV. Here the CDR3 DNA reads TGTGCCAGCACCTCCCCGCAGGTTCTCTCCTACGAGCAGTACGTC.

In this sample, this clone turned up many times. The J gene is TRBJ1-2, the V gene TRBV24-1, with TRBD1 matching 8 bases. The CDR3 is 17 amino acids. Germline V lookup: CDR1 KGHDR, CDR2 SFDVKD. V was clipped by 2 bases and J by 5 bases; unmatched bases: 12. The chain's CDR3 is CATSDSQGQGIPYGYTF. The DNA for the CDR3 is TGTGCCACCAGTGATTCCCAAGGACAGGGAATTCCTTATGGCTACACCTTC.

V gene TRBV19 combines with J gene TRBJ2-2, with 11 bases fitting TRBD2. This CDR3 contains 17 residues. Germline trimming cut 4 bases from V and 1 base from J; bases unmatched to any gene: 5. The V gene's germline CDR1 is LNHDA and CDR2 SQIVND (reference sequence). CDR3 amino acids: CASSTPLAGGNTGELFF. In DNA, the CDR3 is TGTGCCAGTAGTACCCCCCTAGCGGGGGGGAACACCGGGGAGCTGTTTTTT.

The chain uses TRBV2 and TRBJ2-2; D possibly corresponds to TRBD1 (5 bases). Germline CDR1 is SNHLY and CDR2 is FYNNEI. V was clipped by 6 bases and J by 3 bases, with 14 bases between them. This CDR3 region has 15 residues. CDR3 residues: CASSVPQGHTGELFF. CDR3 coding DNA: TGTGCCAGCAGCGTTCCCCAGGGTCACACCGGGGAGCTGTTTTTT.

As DNA, the CDR3 is TGTGCCAGCAGCTCACGGGCTAGCGGGGATTGGGATACGCAGTATTTT. This encodes CASSSRASGDWDTQYF. The J gene is TRBJ2-3, the V gene TRBV28; 9 bases are shared with TRBD2. V was clipped by 6 bases and J by 6 bases; unmatched bases: 13. The V gene's germline CDR1 is MDHEN and CDR2 SYDVKM. The CDR3 loop spans 16 amino acids. The full variable domain, completed using reference TRBV28 and TRBJ2-3, is DVKVTQSSRYLVKRTGEKVFLECVQDMDHENMFWYRQDPGLGLRLIYFSYDVKMKEKGDIPEGYSVSREKKERFSLILESASTNQTSMYLCASSSRASGDWDTQYFGPGTRLTVL.

V usage is TRBV11-1 and J usage is TRBJ2-1; 7 bases match TRBD2. The J segment lost 7 bases and the V segment lost 5 bases, leaving 8 bases of the junction unmatched. The CDR3 extends over 14 amino acids. The germline CDR1 and CDR2 sequences are SGHAT and FQDESV (reference sequence). Here the CDR3 reads CASSRSGRENEQFF. The CDR3 DNA is TGTGCCAGCAGCCGGTCAGGGAGGGAAAATGAGCAGTTCTTC.

The chain joins TRBV24-1 to TRBJ2-1; no reliable D call. Per germline, CDR1 KGHDR and CDR2 SFDVKD. Trimming took 1 base from V and 6 from J, leaving 12 bases between them. There are 15 residues in the CDR3. The CDR3 protein is CATSDFTARINEQFF. DNA of the CDR3: TGTGCCACCAGTGATTTCACGGCTAGAATCAATGAGCAGTTCTTC.

This chain links TRBV13 with TRBJ2-4; a weak D match, TRBD2 (6 bases). Germline assignment: CDR1 PRHDT and CDR2 FYEKMQ (reference sequence). The length of the CDR3 is 13 residues. V lost 6 bases to trimming and J lost 9 bases, with 15 bases between them. The CDR3 protein is CASSLGGIGIQYF. CDR3 nucleotides: TGTGCCAGCAGTCTGGGGGGTATCGGCATTCAGTACTTC.

This clone was seen just once. V gene TRBV5-1 combines with J gene TRBJ2-3, with a tentative D call TRBD1 (6 bases). The germline V gene encodes CDR1 SGHRS and CDR2 YFSETQ. This CDR3 has 14 residues. Deletions cut 0 bases from V and 4 bases from J, with 9 bases between. CDR3 sequence: CASSLATGPDTQYF. CDR3 nucleotides: TGCGCCAGCAGCTTGGCCACAGGGCCAGATACGCAGTATTTT.

This clone appeared a few times. V gene TRBV9 combines with J gene TRBJ1-2; possible D gene TRBD1, 5 bases. This CDR3 is built from 16 residues. V lost 0 bases to trimming and J lost 10 bases, with 22 bases between them. Germline lookup yields CDR1 SGDLS and CDR2 YYNGEE. The CDR3 protein is CASSVDPSKAGRNYTF. The CDR3 region has the DNA TGTGCCAGCAGCGTAGACCCTTCAAAGGCGGGGCGGAACTACACCTTC.

The chain links TRBV3-1 (or the pseudogene TRBV3-2) to TRBJ2-7, with 9 bases fitting TRBD1. V shed 4 bases and J 6 bases; nucleotides not matched to a gene: 7. Germline CDR1 reads LGHDT; CDR2 reads YNNKEL (reference sequence). This CDR3 is 14 amino acids long. CDR3 DNA sequence: TGTGCCAGCAGCCGGAACAGGGGGCCCCTCGAGCAGTACGTC. Its translation is CASSRNRGPLEQYV.

The CDR3 DNA reads TGTGCCAGCAGTTTCAGCGAAAGGCCCGAGCAGTACGTC. Protein: CASSFSERPEQYV. The rearrangement joins TRBV12-3 or TRBV12-4 to TRBJ2-7; D is unresolved. The ends were cut back, 3 bases at V and 6 bases at J, with 12 bases in the middle. CDR3 length: 13 amino acids.